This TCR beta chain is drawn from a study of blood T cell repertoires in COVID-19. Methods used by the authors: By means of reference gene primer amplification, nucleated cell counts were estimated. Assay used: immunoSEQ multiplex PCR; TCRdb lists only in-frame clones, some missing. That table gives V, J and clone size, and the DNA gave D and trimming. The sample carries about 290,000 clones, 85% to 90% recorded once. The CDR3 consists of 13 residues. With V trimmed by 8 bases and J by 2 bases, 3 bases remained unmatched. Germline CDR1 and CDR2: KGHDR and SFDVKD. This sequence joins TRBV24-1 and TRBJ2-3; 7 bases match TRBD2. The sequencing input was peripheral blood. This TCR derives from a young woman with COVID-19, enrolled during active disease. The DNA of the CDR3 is TGTGCCACCAAGGGAGGGGACACAGATACGCAGTATTTT. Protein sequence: CATKGGDTDTQYF.